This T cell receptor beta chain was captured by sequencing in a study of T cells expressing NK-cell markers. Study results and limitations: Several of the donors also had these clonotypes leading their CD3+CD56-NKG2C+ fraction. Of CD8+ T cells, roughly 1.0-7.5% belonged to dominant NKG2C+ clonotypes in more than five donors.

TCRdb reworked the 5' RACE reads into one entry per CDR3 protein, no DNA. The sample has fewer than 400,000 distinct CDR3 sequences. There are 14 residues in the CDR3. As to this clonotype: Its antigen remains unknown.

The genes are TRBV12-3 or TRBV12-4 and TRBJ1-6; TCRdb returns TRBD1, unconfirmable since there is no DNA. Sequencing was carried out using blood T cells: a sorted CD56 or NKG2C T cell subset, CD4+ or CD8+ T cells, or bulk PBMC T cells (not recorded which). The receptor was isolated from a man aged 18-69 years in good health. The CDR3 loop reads CASTRGDSNSPLHF.